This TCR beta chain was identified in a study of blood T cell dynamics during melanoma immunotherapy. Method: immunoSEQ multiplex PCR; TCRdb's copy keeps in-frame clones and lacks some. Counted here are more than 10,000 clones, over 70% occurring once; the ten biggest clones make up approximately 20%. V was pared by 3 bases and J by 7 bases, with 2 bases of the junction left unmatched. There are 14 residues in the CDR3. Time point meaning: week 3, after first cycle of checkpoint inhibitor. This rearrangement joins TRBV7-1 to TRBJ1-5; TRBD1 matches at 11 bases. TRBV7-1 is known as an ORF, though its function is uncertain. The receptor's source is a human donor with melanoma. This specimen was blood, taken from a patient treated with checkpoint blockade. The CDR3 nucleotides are TGTGCCAGCAGCTCGGGACAGGGGGGCCAGCCCCAGCATTTT. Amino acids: CASSSGQGGQPQHF.